What follows is one T cell receptor (beta chain) and its context. Antigen unknown. Per the germline V gene, CDR1 is SGHTS and CDR2 is YDEGEE. The V gene end was trimmed by 7 bases and the J gene end by 4 bases; junction bases not matched to a gene: 20. The CDR3 has 18 residues. These data come from a study of vaccination effects on CD4 cells after COVID-19. Profiled with immunoSEQ multiplex PCR; TCRdb holds only in-frame clones, not every one. The profile shows tens of thousands of clones, around 77% of them singletons. Before sequencing took place, the ViraFEST assay used viral peptide pools to expand antigen-specific CD4+ T cells. At the end of 9 to 11 days of culture, CD4+ T cells were isolated. Recipients of the vaccine had no prior SARS-CoV-2 infection and negative nucleocapsid antibodies. Wells containing 1.5 million to 2.5 million PBMC each were cultured with roughly 10 IU/ml IL-2 and 10 ug/ml peptides.

The receptor was derived from a human donor who received a COVID-19 vaccine. The chain is built from TRBV5-8 and TRBJ1-1, with 9 bases aligning to TRBD1. This specimen was CD4+ T cells from PBMCs cultured with HCoV-NL63 spike peptides, taken before COVID-19 vaccination. Here the CDR3 DNA reads TGTGCCAGCCCCGCGGGAACTCTGAAAGACAGGGGGAGCACTGAAGCTTTCTTT. Translation gives CASPAGTLKDRGSTEAFF.